This T cell receptor (beta chain) was captured in a study of blood T cell repertoires in COVID-19. Overall study: Specimens from acute and convalescent COVID-19 originated in the United States, Italy and Spain. Sample material is recorded as cDNA or gDNA derived from T cells, B-cell-depleted T cells, or PBMCs.

Germline CDR1 SGHDT, CDR2 YYEEEE. J was trimmed by 7 bases and V by 0 bases; bases with no gene match: 6. The CDR3 spans 14 residues. In the study's own analysis: From reference gene primer amplification, estimates of nucleated cell counts were derived. Data came from immunoSEQ multiplex PCR; TCRdb stores just in-frame clones and leaves some out. That table is the source of V, J and clone size, and D and trimming were worked out from the DNA. The table has around 93,000 clones, less than 95% seen once. While infection was still active, Seattle patients were enrolled and then followed longitudinally. The origin of this receptor is a man younger than 35 with COVID-19, enrolled during active disease. The V and J genes are TRBV5-6 and TRBJ2-7; 8 bases agree with TRBD1. Sequenced: peripheral blood. CDR3 protein: CASSLGDRIWEQYF. CDR3 nucleotides: TGTGCCAGCAGCTTGGGGGACAGGATCTGGGAGCAGTACTTC.